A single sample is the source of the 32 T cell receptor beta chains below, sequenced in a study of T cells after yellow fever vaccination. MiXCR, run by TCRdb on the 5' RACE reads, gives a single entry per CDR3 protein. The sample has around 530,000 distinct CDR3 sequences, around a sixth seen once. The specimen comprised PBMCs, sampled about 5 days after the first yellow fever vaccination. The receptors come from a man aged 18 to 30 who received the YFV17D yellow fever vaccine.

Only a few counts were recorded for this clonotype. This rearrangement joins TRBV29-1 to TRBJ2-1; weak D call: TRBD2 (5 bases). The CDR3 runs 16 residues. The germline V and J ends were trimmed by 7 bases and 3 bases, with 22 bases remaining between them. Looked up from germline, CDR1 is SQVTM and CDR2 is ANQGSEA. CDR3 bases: TGCAGCGGGGGAGAATCTGGTCCGGGAAGCTACAATGAGCAGTTCTTC. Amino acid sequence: CSGGESGPGSYNEQFF.

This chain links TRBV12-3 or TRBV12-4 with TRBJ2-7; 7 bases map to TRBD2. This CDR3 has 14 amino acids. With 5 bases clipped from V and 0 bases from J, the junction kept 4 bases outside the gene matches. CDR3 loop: CASSGGGSSYEQYF. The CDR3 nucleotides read TGTGCCAGCAGTGGGGGAGGGAGCTCCTACGAGCAGTACTTC.

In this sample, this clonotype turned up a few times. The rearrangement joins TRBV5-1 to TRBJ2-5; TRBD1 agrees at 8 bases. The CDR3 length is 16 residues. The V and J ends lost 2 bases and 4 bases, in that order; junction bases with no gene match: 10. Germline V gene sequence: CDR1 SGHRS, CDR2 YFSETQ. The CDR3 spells CASSFLAGGGGETQYF. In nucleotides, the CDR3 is TGCGCCAGCAGCTTCCTGGCAGGGGGCGGTGGAGAGACCCAGTACTTC.

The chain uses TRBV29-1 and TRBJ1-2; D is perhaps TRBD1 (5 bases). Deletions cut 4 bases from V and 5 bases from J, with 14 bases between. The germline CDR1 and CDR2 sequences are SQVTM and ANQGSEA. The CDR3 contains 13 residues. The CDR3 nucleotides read TGCAGCGTTGGCGGCGGGGGGTTGTATGGCTACACCTTC. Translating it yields CSVGGGGLYGYTF.

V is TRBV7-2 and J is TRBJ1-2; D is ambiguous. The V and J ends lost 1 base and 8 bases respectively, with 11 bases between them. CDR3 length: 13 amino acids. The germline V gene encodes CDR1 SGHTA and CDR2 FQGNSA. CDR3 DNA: TGTGCCAGCAGCTTAGATTCAGGACGGGGCTACACCTTC. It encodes CASSLDSGRGYTF.

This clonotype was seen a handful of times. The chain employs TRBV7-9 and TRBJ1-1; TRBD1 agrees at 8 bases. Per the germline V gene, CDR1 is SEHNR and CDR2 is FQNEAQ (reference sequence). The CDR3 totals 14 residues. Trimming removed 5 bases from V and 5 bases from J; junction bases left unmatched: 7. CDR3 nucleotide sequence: TGTGCCAGCAGCCCTCAACAGGGGGGTACTGAAGCTTTCTTT. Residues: CASSPQQGGTEAFF. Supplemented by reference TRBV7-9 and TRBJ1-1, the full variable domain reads DTGVSQNPRHKITKRGQNVTFRCDPISEHNRLYWYRQTLGQGPEFLTYFQNEAQLEKSRLLSDRFSAERPKGSFSTLEIQRTEQGDSAMYLCASSPQQGGTEAFFGQGTRLTVV.

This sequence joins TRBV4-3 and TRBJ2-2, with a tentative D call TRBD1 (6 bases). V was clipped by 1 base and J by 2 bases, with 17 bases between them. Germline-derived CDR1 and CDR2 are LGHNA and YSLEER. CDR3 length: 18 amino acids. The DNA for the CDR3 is TGCGCCAGCAGCCAAGGACGATGGGGCAGGGGAAACACCGGGGAGCTGTTTTTT. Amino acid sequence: CASSQGRWGRGNTGELFF.

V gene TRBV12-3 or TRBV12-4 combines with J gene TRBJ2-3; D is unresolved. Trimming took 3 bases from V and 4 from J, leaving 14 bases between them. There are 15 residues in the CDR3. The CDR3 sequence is CASSFRWAASDTQYF. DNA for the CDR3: TGTGCCAGCAGTTTCCGCTGGGCAGCTTCAGATACGCAGTATTTT.

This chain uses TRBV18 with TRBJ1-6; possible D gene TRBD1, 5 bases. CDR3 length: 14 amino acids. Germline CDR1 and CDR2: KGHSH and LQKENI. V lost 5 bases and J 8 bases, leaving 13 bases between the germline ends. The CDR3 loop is CASSRDGLYSPLHF. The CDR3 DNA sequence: TGTGCCAGCTCAAGGGACGGACTATATTCACCCCTCCACTTT.

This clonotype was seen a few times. CDR3 DNA sequence: TGTGCCAGCAGCCCGCGCGGGGGGGCCTATGAGCAGTTCTTC. Amino acids: CASSPRGGAYEQFF. J is TRBJ2-1 and V is TRBV7-2; TRBD2 agrees at 9 bases. The trim removed 5 bases at V and 8 bases at J, leaving 7 bases unmatched. The CDR3 runs to 14 residues. From germline, CDR1 is SGHTA and CDR2 FQGNSA.

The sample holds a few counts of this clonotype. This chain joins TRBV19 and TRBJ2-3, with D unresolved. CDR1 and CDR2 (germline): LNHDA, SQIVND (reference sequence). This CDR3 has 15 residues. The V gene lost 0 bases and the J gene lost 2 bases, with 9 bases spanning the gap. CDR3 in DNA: TGTGCCAGTAGTATAGAACAGACTCACACAGATACGCAGTATTTT. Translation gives CASSIEQTHTDTQYF.

The CDR3 sequence is CATFLSGAFF. The CDR3 DNA sequence: TGTGCCACTTTTTTGTCAGGTGCTTTCTTT. V usage is TRBV28 and J usage is TRBJ1-1, with D uncertain. The CDR3 sequence is 10 residues long. Germline CDR1 reads MDHEN; CDR2 reads SYDVKM. Trimming left V 10 bases short and J 11 bases short, with 14 bases between.

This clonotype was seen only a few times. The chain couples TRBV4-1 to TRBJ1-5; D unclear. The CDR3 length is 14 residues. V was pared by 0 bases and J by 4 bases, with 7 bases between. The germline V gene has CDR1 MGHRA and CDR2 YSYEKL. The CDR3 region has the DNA TGCGCCAGCAGCCAAGATAATAGAAATCAGCCCCAGCATTTT. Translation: CASSQDNRNQPQHF.

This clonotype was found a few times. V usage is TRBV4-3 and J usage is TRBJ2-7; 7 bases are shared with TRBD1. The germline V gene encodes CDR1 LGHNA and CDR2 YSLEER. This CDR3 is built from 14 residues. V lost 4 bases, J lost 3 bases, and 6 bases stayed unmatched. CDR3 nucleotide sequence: TGCGCCAGCAGCCCGACAGGGCTTGACTACGAGCAGTACTTC. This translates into CASSPTGLDYEQYF.

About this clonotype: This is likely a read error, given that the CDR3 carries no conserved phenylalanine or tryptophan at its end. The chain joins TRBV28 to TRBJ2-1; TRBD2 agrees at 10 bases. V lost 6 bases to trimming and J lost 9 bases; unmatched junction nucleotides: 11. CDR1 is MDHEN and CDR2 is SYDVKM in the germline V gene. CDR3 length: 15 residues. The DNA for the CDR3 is TGTGCCAGCAGCCTGAATAGCGGGGGGCACGGTGAGCAGTTCTCC. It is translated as CASSLNSGGHGEQFS.

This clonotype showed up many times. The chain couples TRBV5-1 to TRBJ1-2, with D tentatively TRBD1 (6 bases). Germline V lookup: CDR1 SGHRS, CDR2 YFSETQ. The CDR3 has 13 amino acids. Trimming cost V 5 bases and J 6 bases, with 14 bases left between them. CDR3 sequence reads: CASRSSGVDGYTF. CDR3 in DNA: TGCGCCAGCAGGTCGTCAGGGGTGGATGGCTACACCTTC. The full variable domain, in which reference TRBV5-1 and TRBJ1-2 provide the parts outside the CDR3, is KAGVTQTPRYLIKTRGQQVTLSCSPISGHRSVSWYQQTPGQGLQFLFEYFSETQRNKGNFPGRFSGRQFSNSRSEMNVSTLELGDSALYLCASRSSGVDGYTFGSGTRLTVV.

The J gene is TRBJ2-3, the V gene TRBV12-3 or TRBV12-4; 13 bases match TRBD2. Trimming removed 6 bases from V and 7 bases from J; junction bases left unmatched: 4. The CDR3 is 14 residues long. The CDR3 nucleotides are TGTGCCAGCAGACTAGCGGGGGGGCGGAATACGCAGTATTTT. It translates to CASRLAGGRNTQYF.

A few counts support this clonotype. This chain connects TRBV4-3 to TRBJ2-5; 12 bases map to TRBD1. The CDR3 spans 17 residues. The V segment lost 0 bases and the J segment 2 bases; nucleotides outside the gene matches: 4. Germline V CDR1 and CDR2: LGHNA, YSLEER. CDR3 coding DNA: TGCGCCAGCAGCCAAGATCGGGGACAGGGGGCTCAAGAGACCCAGTACTTC. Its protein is CASSQDRGQGAQETQYF.

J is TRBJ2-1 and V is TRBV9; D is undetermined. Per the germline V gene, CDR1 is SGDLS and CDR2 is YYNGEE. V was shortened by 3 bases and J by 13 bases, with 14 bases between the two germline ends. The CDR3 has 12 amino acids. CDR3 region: CASSGSVGRQFF. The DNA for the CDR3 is TGTGCCAGCAGCGGCTCGGTTGGGCGCCAGTTCTTC.

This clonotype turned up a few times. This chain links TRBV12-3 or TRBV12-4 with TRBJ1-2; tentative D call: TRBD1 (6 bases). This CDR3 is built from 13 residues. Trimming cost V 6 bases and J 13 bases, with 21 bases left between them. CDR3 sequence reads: CASRGHPQGMFTF. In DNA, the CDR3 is TGTGCCAGCAGAGGCCACCCACAGGGTATGTTCACCTTC.

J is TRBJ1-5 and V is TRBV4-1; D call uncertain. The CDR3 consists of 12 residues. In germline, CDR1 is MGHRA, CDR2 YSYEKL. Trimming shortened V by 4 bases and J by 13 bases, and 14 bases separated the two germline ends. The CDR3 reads CASSLPTGVQHF. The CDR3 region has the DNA TGCGCCAGCAGCCTGCCCACGGGCGTGCAGCATTTT.

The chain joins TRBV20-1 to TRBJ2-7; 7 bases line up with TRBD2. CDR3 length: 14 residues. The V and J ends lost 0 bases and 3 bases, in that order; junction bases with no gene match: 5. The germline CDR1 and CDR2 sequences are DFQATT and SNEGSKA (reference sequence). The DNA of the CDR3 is TGCAGTGCTAGAGATGCGGGGGAGCGCTACGAGCAGTACTTC. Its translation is CSARDAGERYEQYF.

The CDR3 sequence: CASSQDFYGYTF. The DNA for the CDR3 is TGCGCCAGCAGCCAGGACTTCTATGGCTACACCTTC. This chain links TRBV5-1 with TRBJ1-2, with D hard to call. Per the germline V gene, CDR1 is SGHRS and CDR2 is YFSETQ. The CDR3 is 12 amino acids. V lost 4 bases and J lost 4, with 8 bases in between.

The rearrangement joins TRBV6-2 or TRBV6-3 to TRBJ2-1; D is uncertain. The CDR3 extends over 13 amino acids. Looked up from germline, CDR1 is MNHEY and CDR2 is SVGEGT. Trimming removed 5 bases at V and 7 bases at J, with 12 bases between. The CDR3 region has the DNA TGTGCCAGCAGTACGGCCCTTGCTAATGAGCAGTTCTTC. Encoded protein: CASSTALANEQFF.

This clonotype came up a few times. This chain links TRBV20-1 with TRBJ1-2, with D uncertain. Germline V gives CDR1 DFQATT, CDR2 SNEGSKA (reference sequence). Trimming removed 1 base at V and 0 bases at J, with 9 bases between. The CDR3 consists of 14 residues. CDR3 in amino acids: CSARVGYSNYGYTF. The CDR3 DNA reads TGCAGTGCTAGAGTGGGTTACTCTAACTATGGCTACACCTTC.

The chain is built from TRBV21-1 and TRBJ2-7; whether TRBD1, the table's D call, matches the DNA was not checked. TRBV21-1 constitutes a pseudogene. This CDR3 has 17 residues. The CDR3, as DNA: TGTGCCAGCAGCAAAGCTTTGGGACAGGGGACTCCTTACGAGCAGTACTTC. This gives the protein CASSKALGQGTPYEQYF.

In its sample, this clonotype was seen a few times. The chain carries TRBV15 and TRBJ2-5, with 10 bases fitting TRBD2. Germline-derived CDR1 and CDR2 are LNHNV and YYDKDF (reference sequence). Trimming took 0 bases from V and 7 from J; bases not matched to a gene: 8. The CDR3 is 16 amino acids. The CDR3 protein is CATSRDLSGGTWTQYF. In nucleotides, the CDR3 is TGTGCCACCAGCAGAGATCTTAGCGGGGGGACTTGGACCCAGTACTTC.

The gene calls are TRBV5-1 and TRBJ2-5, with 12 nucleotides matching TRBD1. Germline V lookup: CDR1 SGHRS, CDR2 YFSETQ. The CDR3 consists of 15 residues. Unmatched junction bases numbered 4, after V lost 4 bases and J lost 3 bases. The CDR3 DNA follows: TGCGCCAGCAGCCGGGACAGGGGGCTCGAAGAGACCCAGTACTTC. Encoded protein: CASSRDRGLEETQYF.

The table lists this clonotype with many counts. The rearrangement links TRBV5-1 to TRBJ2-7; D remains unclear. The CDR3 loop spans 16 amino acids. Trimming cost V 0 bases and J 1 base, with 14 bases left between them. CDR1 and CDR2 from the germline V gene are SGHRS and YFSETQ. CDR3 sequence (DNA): TGCGCCAGCAGCTTGGATGTCGCAGGAGAATCCTACGAGCAGTACTTC. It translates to CASSLDVAGESYEQYF. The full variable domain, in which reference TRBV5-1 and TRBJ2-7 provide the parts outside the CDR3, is KAGVTQTPRYLIKTRGQQVTLSCSPISGHRSVSWYQQTPGQGLQFLFEYFSETQRNKGNFPGRFSGRQFSNSRSEMNVSTLELGDSALYLCASSLDVAGESYEQYFGPGTRLTVT.

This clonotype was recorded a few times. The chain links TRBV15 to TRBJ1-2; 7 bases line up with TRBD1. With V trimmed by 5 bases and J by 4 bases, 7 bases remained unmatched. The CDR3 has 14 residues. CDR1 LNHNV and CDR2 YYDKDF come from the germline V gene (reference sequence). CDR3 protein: CATSEGDSSYGYTF. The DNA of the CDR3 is TGTGCCACCAGCGAGGGGGACAGTTCCTATGGCTACACCTTC.

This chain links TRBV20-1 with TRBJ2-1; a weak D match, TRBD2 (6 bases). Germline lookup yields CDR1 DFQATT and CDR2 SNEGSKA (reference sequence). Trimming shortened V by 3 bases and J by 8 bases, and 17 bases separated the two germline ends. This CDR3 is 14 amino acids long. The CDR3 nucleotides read TGCAGTGCTAGTATCCCTAGGGACTTCTATGAGCAGTTCTTC. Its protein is CSASIPRDFYEQFF.

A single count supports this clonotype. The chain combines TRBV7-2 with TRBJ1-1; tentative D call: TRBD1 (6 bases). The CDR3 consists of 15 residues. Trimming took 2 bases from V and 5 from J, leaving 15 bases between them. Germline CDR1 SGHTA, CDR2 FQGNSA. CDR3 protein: CASSLSLQGGTEAFF. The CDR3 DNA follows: TGTGCCAGCAGCTTAAGCCTACAAGGGGGTACTGAAGCTTTCTTT.